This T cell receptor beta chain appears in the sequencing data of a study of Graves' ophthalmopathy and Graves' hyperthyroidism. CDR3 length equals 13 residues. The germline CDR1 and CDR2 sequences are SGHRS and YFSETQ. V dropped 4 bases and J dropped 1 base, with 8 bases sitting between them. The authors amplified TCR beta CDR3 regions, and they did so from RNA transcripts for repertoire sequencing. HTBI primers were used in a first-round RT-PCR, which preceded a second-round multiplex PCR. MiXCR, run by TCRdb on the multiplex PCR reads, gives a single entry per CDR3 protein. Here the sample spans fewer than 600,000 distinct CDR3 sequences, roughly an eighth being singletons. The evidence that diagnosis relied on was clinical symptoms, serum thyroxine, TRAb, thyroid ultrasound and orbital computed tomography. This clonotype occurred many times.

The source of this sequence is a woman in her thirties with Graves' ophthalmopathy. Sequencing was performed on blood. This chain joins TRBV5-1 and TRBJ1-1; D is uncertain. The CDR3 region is CASSAPSNTEAFF. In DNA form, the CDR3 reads TGCGCCAGCAGCGCGCCTTCGAACACTGAAGCTTTCTTT.